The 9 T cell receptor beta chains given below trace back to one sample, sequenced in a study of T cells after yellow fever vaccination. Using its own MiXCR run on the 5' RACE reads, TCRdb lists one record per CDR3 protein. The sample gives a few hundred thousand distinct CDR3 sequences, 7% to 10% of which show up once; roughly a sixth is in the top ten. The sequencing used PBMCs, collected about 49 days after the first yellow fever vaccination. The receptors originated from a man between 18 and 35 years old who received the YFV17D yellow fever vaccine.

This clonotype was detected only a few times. The CDR3 sequence is CSASLAGGRTDTQYF. The CDR3 DNA reads TGCAGTGCTTCCTTAGCGGGGGGGCGGACAGATACGCAGTATTTT. The chain has TRBV20-1 and TRBJ2-3; TRBD2 aligns across 11 bases. This CDR3 is built from 15 residues. CDR1 DFQATT and CDR2 SNEGSKA come from the germline V gene (reference sequence). V gave up 5 bases and J gave up 3 bases; unmatched junction bases: 7.

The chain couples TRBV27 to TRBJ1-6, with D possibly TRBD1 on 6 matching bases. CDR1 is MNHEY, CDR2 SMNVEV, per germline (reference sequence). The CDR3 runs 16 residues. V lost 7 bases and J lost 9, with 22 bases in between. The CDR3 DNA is TGTGCCAGCATTTCTCTAGGGGGACCCAAGAGTTCACCCCTCCACTTT. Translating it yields CASISLGGPKSSPLHF.

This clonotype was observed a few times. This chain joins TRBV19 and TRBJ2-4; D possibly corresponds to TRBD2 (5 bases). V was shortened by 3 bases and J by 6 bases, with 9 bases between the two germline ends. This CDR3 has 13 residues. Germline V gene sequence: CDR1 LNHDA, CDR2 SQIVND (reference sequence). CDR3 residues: CASSIGDLNIQYF. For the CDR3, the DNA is TGTGCCAGTAGTATCGGGGATTTAAACATTCAGTACTTC.

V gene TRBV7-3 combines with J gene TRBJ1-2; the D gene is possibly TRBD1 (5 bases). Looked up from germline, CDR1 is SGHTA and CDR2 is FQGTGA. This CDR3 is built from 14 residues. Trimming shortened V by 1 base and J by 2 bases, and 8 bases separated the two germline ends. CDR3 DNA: TGTGCCAGCAGCTTAAATCCAGGGAACTATGGCTACACCTTC. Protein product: CASSLNPGNYGYTF.

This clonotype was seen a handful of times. In DNA form, the CDR3 reads TGTGCCAGCAGCTCCCGACTAGCGGAACTTTCAGATACGCAGTATTTT. This encodes CASSSRLAELSDTQYF. The chain recombines TRBV7-2 with TRBJ2-3, with TRBD2 matching 9 bases. Per the germline V gene, CDR1 is SGHTA and CDR2 is FQGNSA. The CDR3 runs to 16 residues. V shed 4 bases and J 4 bases; nucleotides not matched to a gene: 9. The variable domain in full, completed from reference TRBV7-2 and TRBJ2-3, reads GAGVSQSPSNKVTEKGKDVELRCDPISGHTALYWYRQSLGQGLEFLIYFQGNSAPDKSGLPSDRFSAERTGGSVSTLTIQRTQQEDSAVYLCASSSRLAELSDTQYFGPGTRLTVL.

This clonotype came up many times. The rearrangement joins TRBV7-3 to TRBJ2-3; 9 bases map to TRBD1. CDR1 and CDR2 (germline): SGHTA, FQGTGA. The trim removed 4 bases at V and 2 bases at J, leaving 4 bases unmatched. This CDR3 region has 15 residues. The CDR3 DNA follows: TGTGCCAGCAGCTCGGGACAGGGATACACAGATACGCAGTATTTT. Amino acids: CASSSGQGYTDTQYF.

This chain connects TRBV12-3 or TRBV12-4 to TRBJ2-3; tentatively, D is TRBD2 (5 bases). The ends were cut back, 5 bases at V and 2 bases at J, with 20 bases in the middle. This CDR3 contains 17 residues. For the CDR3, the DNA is TGTGCCAGCAGTCCCTCACCCCCGGGGAGAAACACAGATACGCAGTATTTT. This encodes CASSPSPPGRNTDTQYF.

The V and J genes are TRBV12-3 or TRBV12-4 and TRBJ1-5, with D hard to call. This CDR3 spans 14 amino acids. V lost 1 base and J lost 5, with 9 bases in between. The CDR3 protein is CASSLGEGHQPQHF. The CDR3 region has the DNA TGTGCCAGCAGTTTAGGGGAGGGTCATCAGCCCCAGCATTTT.

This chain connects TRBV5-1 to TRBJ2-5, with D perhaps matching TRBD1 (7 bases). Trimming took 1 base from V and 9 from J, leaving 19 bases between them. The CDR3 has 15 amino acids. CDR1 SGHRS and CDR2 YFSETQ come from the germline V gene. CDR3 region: CASSLQGTAGGAQYF. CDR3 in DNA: TGCGCCAGCAGCTTGCAGGGGACAGCTGGAGGGGCCCAGTACTTC. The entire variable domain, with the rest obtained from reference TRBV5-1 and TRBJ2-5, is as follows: KAGVTQTPRYLIKTRGQQVTLSCSPISGHRSVSWYQQTPGQGLQFLFEYFSETQRNKGNFPGRFSGRQFSNSRSEMNVSTLELGDSALYLCASSLQGTAGGAQYFGPGTRLLVL.